A selection of T cell receptor beta chains follows, all from one sample in a study of cytomegalovirus exposure and HLA in healthy donors. Clones were read by immunoSEQ multiplex PCR, and TCRdb kept only the in-frame ones, dropping some. The table has some 130,000 clones, 80% seen once. Sequencing was done on a sample of PBMCs. Receptors were obtained from a male donor in good health and CMV-seronegative. CDR3s include the opening cysteine and the closing phenylalanine or tryptophan. Each record gives: J gene, clone size, V gene, D gene, CDR3 DNA, CDR3 protein. The D gene is left open where the match is weak. Clone sizes are given selectively: once, few, many, or a class where the clone is expanded.

>TRBJ2-4|few|TRBV30|TRBD1
TGTGCCTGGAGTTACAGGGGTCCCAAAAACATTCAGTACTTC
CAWSYRGPKNIQYF
>TRBJ2-3|.|TRBV4-3|TRBD1
TGCGCCAGCAGCCAAAAACCCTCGGGACAGATGTATTTT
CASSQKPSGQMYF
>TRBJ2-7|once|TRBV28|TRBD1
TGTGCCAGCAGTTTACCGTGGTTCAGGGGGCCTGGTTCCTACGAGCAGTACTTC
CASSLPWFRGPGSYEQYF
>TRBJ2-3|.|TRBV7-9|TRBD1
TGTGCCAGCAGCCCGCGGACAGGGGGGACAGATACGCAGTATTTT
CASSPRTGGTDTQYF
>TRBJ2-5|.|TRBV5-1|TRBD2
TGCGCCAGCAGCTCCGTATCGGGGGGAGAGACCCAGTACTTC
CASSSVSGGETQYF
>TRBJ2-6|.|TRBV29-1|TRBD2
TGCAGCGTTGAAGAGGCTAGCGGGAGCTTCTCTGGGGCCAACGGCCTGACTTTC
CSVEEASGSFSGANGLTF
>TRBJ2-6|.|TRBV2|.
TGTGCCAGCAAGTTTGACAGGCGACCTGGAATCTCTGGGGCCAACGTCCTGACTTTC
CASKFDRRPGISGANVLTF
>TRBJ2-1|.|TRBV7-8|.
TGTGCCAGCAGCTTATCACCATTCCGGGACTCGGGGCTTGGGCAGTTCTTC
CASSLSPFRDSGLGQFF
>TRBJ2-5|few|TRBV11-2|.
TGTGCCAGCAGCTTTTGGGCAGGCAGCCAAGAGACCCAGTACTTC
CASSFWAGSQETQYF
>TRBJ2-2|.|TRBV5-4|.
TGTGCCAGCAGCCCGCGTGCCGGGGAGCTGTTTTTT
CASSPRAGELFF
>TRBJ2-1|.|TRBV5-1|.
TGCGCCAGCAGCTCCGGACACGGGAATGAGCAGTTCTTC
CASSSGHGNEQFF
>TRBJ2-7|.|TRBV9|.
TGTGCCAGCAGCGTAGGGCCTAGCTCCTACGAGCAGTACTTC
CASSVGPSSYEQYF
>TRBJ2-3|.|TRBV18|TRBD2
TGTGCCAGCTCTTCCACAGCGGGACCCTCCCCCACAGATACGCAGTATTTT
CASSSTAGPSPTDTQYF
>TRBJ1-6|.|TRBV2|.
TGTGCCAGCACCAGGACAGCTGATTCACCCCTCCACTTT
CASTRTADSPLHF
>TRBJ1-1|.|TRBV10-3|.
TGTGCCATCAGTGATGGAGGGTCAGCCGCTTTGAACACTGAAGCTTTCTTT
CAISDGGSAALNTEAFF
>TRBJ1-4|once|TRBV19|TRBD1
TGTGCCACCTCGGGACAGGGGAAATCAACTAATGAAAAACTGTTTTTT
CATSGQGKSTNEKLFF
>TRBJ1-6|few|TRBV9|.
TGTGCCAGCAGCAAAGCAGGGAATTCACCCCTCCACTTT
CASSKAGNSPLHF
>TRBJ2-7|.|TRBV28|.
TGTGCCAGCAGTGCCGACAGGTGGCAGTACTTC
CASSADRWQYF
>TRBJ1-2|once|TRBV13|.
TGTGCCAGCAGCTTAGGCCAGAGGGTGCGAGGCTATGGCTACACCTTC
CASSLGQRVRGYGYTF
>TRBJ2-5|.|TRBV18|TRBD2
TGTGCCAGCTCACTGGGACTAGCCTCCCAAGAGACCCAGTACTTC
CASSLGLASQETQYF
>TRBJ2-2|.|TRBV7-9|.
TGTGCCAGCAGCTTCACAGGTTCAACCGGGGAGCTGTTTTTT
CASSFTGSTGELFF
>TRBJ2-2|.|TRBV11-2|.
TGTGCCAGCAGCCCATCCGCACGGGCCGGGGAGCTGTTTTTT
CASSPSARAGELFF
>TRBJ2-6|.|TRBV5-5|.
TGTGCCAGCAGCCCTACTAGTACCGGGGCCAACGTCCTGACTTTC
CASSPTSTGANVLTF
>TRBJ1-5|.|TRBV19|.
TGTGCCAGTAGTTCTTTCCCGGGGGGCCAAGGCAATCAGCCCCAGCATTTT
CASSSFPGGQGNQPQHF
>TRBJ2-5|few|TRBV2|.
TGTGCCAGTCGGGACAACCAAGAGACCCAGTACTTC
CASRDNQETQYF
>TRBJ1-4|.|TRBV6-5|TRBD1
TGTGCCAGCAGTTACTGGGGACAGGGAAACGAAAAACTGTTTTTT
CASSYWGQGNEKLFF
>TRBJ2-1|.|TRBV28|TRBD1
TGTGCCAGCAGTTTCCCCCTTGGACAGGGAAAGGGGGTGTGGGGAAATGAGCAGTTCTTC
CASSFPLGQGKGVWGNEQFF